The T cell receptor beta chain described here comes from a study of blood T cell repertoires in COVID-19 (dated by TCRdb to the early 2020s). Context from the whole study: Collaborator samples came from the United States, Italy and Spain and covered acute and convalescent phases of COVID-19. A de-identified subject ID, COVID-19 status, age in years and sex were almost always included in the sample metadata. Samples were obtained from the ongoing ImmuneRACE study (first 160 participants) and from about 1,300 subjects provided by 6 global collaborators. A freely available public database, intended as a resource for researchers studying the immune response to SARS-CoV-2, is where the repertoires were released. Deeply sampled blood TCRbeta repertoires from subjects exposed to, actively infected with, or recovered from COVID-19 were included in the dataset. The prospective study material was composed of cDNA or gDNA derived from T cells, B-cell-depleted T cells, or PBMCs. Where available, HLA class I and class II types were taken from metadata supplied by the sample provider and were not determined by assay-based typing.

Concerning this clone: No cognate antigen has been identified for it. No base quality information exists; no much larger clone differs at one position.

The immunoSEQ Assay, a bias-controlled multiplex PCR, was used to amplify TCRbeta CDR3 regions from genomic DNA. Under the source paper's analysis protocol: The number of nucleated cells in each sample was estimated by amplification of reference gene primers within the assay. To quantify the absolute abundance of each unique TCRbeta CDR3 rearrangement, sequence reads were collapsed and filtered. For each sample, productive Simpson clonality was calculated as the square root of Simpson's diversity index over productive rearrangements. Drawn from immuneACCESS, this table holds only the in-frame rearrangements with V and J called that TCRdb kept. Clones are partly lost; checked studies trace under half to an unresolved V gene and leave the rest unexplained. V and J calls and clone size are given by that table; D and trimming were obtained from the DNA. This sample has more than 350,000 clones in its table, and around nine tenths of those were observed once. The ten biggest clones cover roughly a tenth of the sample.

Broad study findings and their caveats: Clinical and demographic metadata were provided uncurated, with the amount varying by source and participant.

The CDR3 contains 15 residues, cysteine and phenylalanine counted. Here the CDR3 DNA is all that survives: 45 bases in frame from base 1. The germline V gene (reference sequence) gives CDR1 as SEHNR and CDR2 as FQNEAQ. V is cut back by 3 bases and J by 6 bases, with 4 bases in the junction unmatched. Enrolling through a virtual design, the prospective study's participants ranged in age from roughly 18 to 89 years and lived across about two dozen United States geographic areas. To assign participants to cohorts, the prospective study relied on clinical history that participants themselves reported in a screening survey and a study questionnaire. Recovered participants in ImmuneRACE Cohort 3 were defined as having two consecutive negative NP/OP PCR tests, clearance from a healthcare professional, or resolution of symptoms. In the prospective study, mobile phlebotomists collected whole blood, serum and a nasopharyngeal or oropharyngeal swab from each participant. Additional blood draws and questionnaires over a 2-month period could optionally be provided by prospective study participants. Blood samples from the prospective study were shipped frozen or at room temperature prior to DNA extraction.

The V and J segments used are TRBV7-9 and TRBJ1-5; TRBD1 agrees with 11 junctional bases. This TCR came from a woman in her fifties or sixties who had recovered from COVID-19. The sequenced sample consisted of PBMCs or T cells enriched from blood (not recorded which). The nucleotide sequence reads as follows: TGTGCCAGCAGCTTGGGACAGGGGGTAGCTCAGCCCCAGCATTTT. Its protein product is CASSLGQGVAQPQHF.